Listed here are 26 T cell receptor beta chains from one sample, sequenced in a study of blood T cell repertoires in COVID-19. Method: immunoSEQ multiplex PCR; TCRdb's copy keeps in-frame clones and lacks some. The sample has around 87,000 clones, 60% to 85% seen once. Specimen: peripheral blood. These receptors originate from a woman aged 80 or older with acute or convalescent COVID-19.

V gene TRBV7-9 combines with J gene TRBJ2-7, with 11 bases that match TRBD1. There are 14 residues in the CDR3. Germline V lookup: CDR1 SEHNR, CDR2 FQNEAQ (reference sequence). With V trimmed by 5 bases and J by 4 bases, 4 bases remained unmatched. DNA for the CDR3: TGTGCCAGCAGCCACTGGGACAGGGGGTACGAGCAGTACTTC. Its translation is CASSHWDRGYEQYF.

This chain connects TRBV30 to TRBJ2-5, with TRBD1 as a possible D gene (6 bases). V dropped 0 bases and J dropped 2 bases, with 10 bases sitting between them. The germline V gene encodes CDR1 GTSNPN and CDR2 SVGIG (reference sequence). This CDR3 is 14 amino acids long. CDR3 protein: CAWSVIGGQETQYF. CDR3 nucleotides: TGTGCCTGGAGTGTAATAGGGGGTCAAGAGACCCAGTACTTC.

The chain has TRBV19 and TRBJ1-2; D remains ambiguous. Trimming stripped 5 bases from V and 1 base from J, with 17 bases between. Per germline, CDR1 LNHDA and CDR2 SQIVND (reference sequence). This CDR3 region has 16 residues. The CDR3 spells CASSSLREVDNYGYTF. CDR3 bases: TGTGCCAGTAGTTCTTTGAGGGAGGTGGATAACTATGGCTACACCTTC. Supplemented by reference TRBV19 and TRBJ1-2, the full variable domain reads DGGITQSPKYLFRKEGQNVTLSCEQNLNHDAMYWYRQDPGQGLRLIYYSQIVNDFQKGDIAEGYSVSREKKESFPLTVTSAQKNPTAFYLCASSSLREVDNYGYTFGSGTRLTVV.

This clone was seen a handful of times. Other DNA sequences from this sample encode an identical CDR3 as well. V usage is TRBV30 and J usage is TRBJ1-1, with TRBD1 matching over 7 bases. Germline V gene lookup returns CDR1 GTSNPN and CDR2 SVGIG (reference sequence). This CDR3 comprises 13 residues. V lost 3 bases and J lost 3; bases outside the gene matches: 4. DNA of the CDR3: TGTGCCTGGAGCAAAACAGGGGACACTGAAGCTTTCTTT. This codes for CAWSKTGDTEAFF.

The rearrangement joins TRBV6-1 to TRBJ1-2; D remains unclear. The CDR3 is 12 amino acids. V gave up 7 bases and J gave up 4 bases, with 10 bases separating them. Germline V gene sequence: CDR1 MNHNS, CDR2 SASEGT. The DNA for the CDR3 is TGTGCCAGCACCCCCGAGGCCTATGGCTACACCTTC. Its protein is CASTPEAYGYTF.

The genes are TRBV19 and TRBJ1-4; TRBD1 aligns across 8 bases. From germline, CDR1 is LNHDA and CDR2 SQIVND (reference sequence). The V gene end was trimmed by 4 bases and the J gene end by 7 bases; junction bases not matched to a gene: 8. The CDR3 extends over 15 amino acids. As DNA, the CDR3 is TGTGCCAGTAGTACCGGACAGGGCTTCTTTGAAAAACTGTTTTTT. Protein sequence: CASSTGQGFFEKLFF. Full variable domain (remainder filled in from reference TRBV19 and TRBJ1-4): DGGITQSPKYLFRKEGQNVTLSCEQNLNHDAMYWYRQDPGQGLRLIYYSQIVNDFQKGDIAEGYSVSREKKESFPLTVTSAQKNPTAFYLCASSTGQGFFEKLFFGSGTQLSVL.

V usage is TRBV28 and J usage is TRBJ2-2; D gene unclear. V shed 4 bases and J shed 5 bases, with 14 bases lying between them. The CDR3 spans 15 residues. The germline gives CDR1 MDHEN, CDR2 SYDVKM. The CDR3 spells CASSSENSRTGELFF. CDR3 nucleotide sequence: TGTGCCAGCAGTTCGGAGAATAGCCGAACCGGGGAGCTGTTTTTT. Full variable domain (rest looked up from reference TRBV28 and TRBJ2-2): DVKVTQSSRYLVKRTGEKVFLECVQDMDHENMFWYRQDPGLGLRLIYFSYDVKMKEKGDIPEGYSVSREKKERFSLILESASTNQTSMYLCASSSENSRTGELFFGEGSRLTVL.

This chain uses TRBV9 with TRBJ2-3; no firm D call. The CDR3 has 18 residues. Per the germline V gene, CDR1 is SGDLS and CDR2 is YYNGEE. V shed 2 bases and J shed 0 bases, with 19 bases lying between them. The CDR3 bases are TGTGCCAGCAGCGTCAGTTCGACCAGGTCCCTCAGCACAGATACGCAGTATTTT. Protein product: CASSVSSTRSLSTDTQYF.

V is TRBV28 and J is TRBJ2-7, with D tentatively TRBD1 (5 bases). In germline, CDR1 is MDHEN, CDR2 SYDVKM. There are 15 residues in the CDR3. The V and J ends lost 7 bases and 1 base respectively, with 17 bases between them. CDR3 sequence: CASTTAGSESYEQYF. CDR3 nucleotide sequence: TGTGCCAGCACAACCGCAGGGTCAGAGTCCTACGAGCAGTACTTC. Full variable domain (remainder filled in from reference TRBV28 and TRBJ2-7): DVKVTQSSRYLVKRTGEKVFLECVQDMDHENMFWYRQDPGLGLRLIYFSYDVKMKEKGDIPEGYSVSREKKERFSLILESASTNQTSMYLCASTTAGSESYEQYFGPGTRLTVT.

V is TRBV25-1 and J is TRBJ1-4; 8 bases agree with TRBD1. Germline V lookup: CDR1 MGHDK, CDR2 SYGVNS. V was pared by 8 bases and J by 6 bases, with 11 bases of the junction left unmatched. The CDR3 length is 15 residues. The CDR3 is CASAPTGGGYEKLFF. The CDR3 DNA is TGTGCCAGCGCCCCTACAGGGGGGGGATATGAAAAACTGTTTTTT.

The chain is built from TRBV30 and TRBJ2-5, with D perhaps TRBD2 (5 bases). This CDR3 has 12 amino acids. The germline V gene encodes CDR1 GTSNPN and CDR2 SVGIG (reference sequence). V gave up 7 bases and J gave up 7 bases, with 16 bases separating them. The CDR3 region is CASRTGPGTQYF. CDR3 nucleotide sequence: TGTGCCTCCCGGACTGGACCAGGGACCCAGTACTTC.

The V call is TRBV6-5, the J call TRBJ1-6; 8 bases match TRBD1. Looked up from germline, CDR1 is MNHEY and CDR2 is SVGAGI. The CDR3 is made up of 14 amino acids. The V gene end was trimmed by 7 bases and the J gene end by 8 bases; junction bases not matched to a gene: 7. Here the CDR3 reads CASTPGQGDSPLHF. As DNA, the CDR3 is TGTGCCAGCACCCCAGGACAGGGTGATTCACCCCTCCACTTT.

CDR3 amino acids: CASSFTPINTEAFF. Here the CDR3 DNA reads TGTGCCAGCAGCTTTACGCCTATCAACACTGAAGCTTTCTTT. This rearrangement joins TRBV7-3 to TRBJ1-1; D unclear. The CDR3 sequence is 14 residues long. V shed 3 bases and J shed 2 bases, with 10 bases lying between them. Germline CDR1 is SGHTA and CDR2 is FQGTGA. The variable domain in full, with the rest retrieved from reference TRBV7-3 and TRBJ1-1, is GAGVSQTPSNKVTEKGKYVELRCDPISGHTALYWYRQSLGQGPEFLIYFQGTGAADDSGLPNDRFFAVRPEGSVSTLKIQRTERGDSAVYLCASSFTPINTEAFFGQGTRLTVV.

CDR3 amino acids: CASSPNQGGNQPQHF. The CDR3 DNA follows: TGTGCCAGCTCACCAAACCAGGGCGGCAATCAGCCCCAGCATTTT. The J gene is TRBJ1-5, the V gene TRBV18, with D tentatively TRBD1 (5 bases). The CDR3 is 15 residues long. The V end was cut by 2 bases, the J end by 2 bases, with 10 bases between. The germline CDR1 and CDR2 sequences are KGHSH and LQKENI.

This rearrangement joins TRBV2 to TRBJ1-1, with D perhaps matching TRBD1 (5 bases). The germline V and J ends were trimmed by 6 bases and 6 bases, with 17 bases remaining between them. Germline V gene lookup returns CDR1 SNHLY and CDR2 FYNNEI. CDR3 length: 14 residues. CDR3 nucleotides: TGTGCCAGCAGGCGGGGGGAGACAAGCCCTGAAGCTTTCTTT. The encoded protein is CASRRGETSPEAFF.

To note about this clone: An end of the junction does not agree with germline; a read error may underlie this. The gene calls are TRBV28 and TRBJ2-5; TRBD2 matches at 10 bases. The germline gives CDR1 MDHEN, CDR2 SYDVKM. This CDR3 has 13 amino acids. The CDR3 here is CASSLIAGGKRDF. The DNA for the CDR3 is TGTGCCAGCAGTTTAATAGCGGGGGGAAAAAGGGACTTC. The variable domain in full, with the rest retrieved from reference TRBV28 and TRBJ2-5, is DVKVTQSSRYLVKRTGEKVFLECVQDMDHENMFWYRQDPGLGLRLIYFSYDVKMKEKGDIPEGYSVSREKKERFSLILESASTNQTSMYLCASSLIAGGKRDFGPGTRLLVL.

The DNA of the CDR3 is TGTGCCTGGAGTACAGGGGGCGAAGGCTACACCTTC. As protein: CAWSTGGEGYTF. The chain couples TRBV30 to TRBJ1-2; 9 bases fit TRBD1. Germline V lookup: CDR1 GTSNPN, CDR2 SVGIG (reference sequence). The CDR3 sequence is 12 residues long. The ends lost 2 bases at V and 8 bases at J; junction bases unmatched: 3.

This clone was picked up a small number of times. The chain couples TRBV5-1 to TRBJ2-2, with D perhaps TRBD2 (5 bases). The length of the CDR3 is 15 residues. Trimming pared 1 base from V and 2 bases from J, leaving 9 bases between. Germline CDR1 is SGHRS and CDR2 is YFSETQ. The CDR3 loop is CASSLIGINTGELFF. The CDR3 region has the DNA TGCGCCAGCAGCTTGATCGGGATCAACACCGGGGAGCTGTTTTTT.

The chain combines TRBV13 with TRBJ1-2, with a tentative D call TRBD1 (6 bases). Germline CDR1 is PRHDT and CDR2 is FYEKMQ (reference sequence). V was shortened by 5 bases and J by 8 bases, with 15 bases between the two germline ends. CDR3 size: 13 residues. The CDR3 protein is CASSPDRSRGYTF. The CDR3, as DNA: TGTGCCAGCAGCCCGGACAGATCGCGGGGCTACACCTTC.

The chain is built from TRBV7-8 and TRBJ2-1; TRBD2 matches at 11 bases. Germline V gene sequence: CDR1 SGHVS, CDR2 FQNEAQ. CDR3 length equals 15 residues. J was trimmed by 6 bases and V by 4 bases; bases with no gene match: 5. The CDR3 bases are TGTGCCAGCAGCTCAATAGCGGGAGGGCCCAATGAGCAGTTCTTC. Protein product: CASSSIAGGPNEQFF.

The V gene is TRBV3-1 (or the pseudogene TRBV3-2), the J gene TRBJ2-1; D is perhaps TRBD2 (5 bases). Germline V CDR1 and CDR2: LGHDT, YNNKEL (reference sequence). V gave up 4 bases and J gave up 4 bases, with 11 bases separating them. The CDR3 spans 14 residues. CDR3 loop: CASSPGLAYNEQFF. The CDR3 DNA sequence: TGTGCCAGCAGCCCCGGGCTAGCTTACAATGAGCAGTTCTTC.

The chain recombines TRBV19 with TRBJ2-4, with 7 bases identical to TRBD2. The CDR3 is 15 residues long. Germline V CDR1 and CDR2: LNHDA, SQIVND (reference sequence). The trim removed 1 base at V and 6 bases at J, leaving 6 bases unmatched. The CDR3 DNA reads TGTGCCAGTAGTATAGGCGGGGGAACCCTAAACATTCAGTACTTC. It translates to CASSIGGGTLNIQYF.

The chain employs TRBV19 and TRBJ1-2; no clear D. This CDR3 is 15 amino acids long. Germline assignment: CDR1 LNHDA and CDR2 SQIVND (reference sequence). Trimming removed 2 bases from V and 4 bases from J, with 14 bases in between. CDR3 sequence (DNA): TGTGCCAGTAGTATAACAGACCTCCGCTTCTATGGCTACACCTTC. It yields the protein CASSITDLRFYGYTF.

The CDR3 DNA follows: TGTGCCAGCAGCGTAGCCCCCGCGGGCCCCTACGAGCAGTACTTC. Residues: CASSVAPAGPYEQYF. The rearrangement uses TRBV9 and TRBJ2-7, with D tentatively TRBD2 (5 bases). V lost 0 bases and J lost 2, with 12 bases in between. Germline V gene sequence: CDR1 SGDLS, CDR2 YYNGEE. CDR3 length equals 15 residues.

V is TRBV11-2 and J is TRBJ2-2; 10 bases are a match to TRBD2. CDR1 is SGHAT and CDR2 is FQNNGV in the germline V gene. The CDR3 extends over 14 amino acids. Trimming at V came to 4 bases and at J to 11 bases, leaving 7 bases not matched to a gene. The CDR3 loop reads CASSYGLAEKELFF. Written as DNA, the CDR3 is TGTGCCAGCAGCTACGGACTAGCGGAGAAAGAGCTGTTTTTT.

The chain uses TRBV30 and TRBJ2-5; D is possibly TRBD1 (6 bases). Per the germline V gene, CDR1 is GTSNPN and CDR2 is SVGIG (reference sequence). The CDR3 runs to 13 residues. Trimming pared 7 bases from V and 2 bases from J, leaving 14 bases between. This CDR3 reads CASNRDKQETQYF. For the CDR3, the DNA is TGTGCCTCTAACAGGGATAAACAAGAGACCCAGTACTTC.